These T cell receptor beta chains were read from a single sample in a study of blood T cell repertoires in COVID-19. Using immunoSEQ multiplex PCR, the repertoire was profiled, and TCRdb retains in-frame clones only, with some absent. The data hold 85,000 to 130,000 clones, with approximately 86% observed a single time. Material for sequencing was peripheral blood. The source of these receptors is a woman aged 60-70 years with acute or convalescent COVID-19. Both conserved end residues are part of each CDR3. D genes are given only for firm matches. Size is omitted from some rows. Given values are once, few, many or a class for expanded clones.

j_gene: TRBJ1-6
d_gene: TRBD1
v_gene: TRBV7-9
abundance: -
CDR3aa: CASSNGQGSSPLHF
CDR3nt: TGTGCCAGCAGCAACGGACAGGGTAGTTCACCCCTCCACTTT

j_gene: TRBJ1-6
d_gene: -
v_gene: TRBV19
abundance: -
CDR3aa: CASSTGYRQTPLHF
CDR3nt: TGTGCCAGTAGCACCGGGTATAGACAGACGCCCCTCCACTTT

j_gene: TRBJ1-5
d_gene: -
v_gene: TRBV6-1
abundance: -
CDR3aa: CASSAALTVSNQPQHF
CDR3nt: TGTGCCAGCAGTGCCGCCTTGACAGTTAGCAATCAGCCCCAGCATTTT

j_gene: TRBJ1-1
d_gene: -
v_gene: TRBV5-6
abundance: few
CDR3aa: CASSLAGNLVNTEAFF
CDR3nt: TGTGCCAGCAGCTTAGCGGGAAATCTCGTGAACACTGAAGCTTTCTTT

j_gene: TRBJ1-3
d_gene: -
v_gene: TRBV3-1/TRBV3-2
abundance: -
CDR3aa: CASSQRSSGNTIYF
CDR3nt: TGTGCCAGCAGCCAGAGGAGCTCTGGAAACACCATATATTTT

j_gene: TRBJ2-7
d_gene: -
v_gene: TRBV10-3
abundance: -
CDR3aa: CAISESGRGGYEQYF
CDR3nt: TGTGCCATCAGTGAGTCTGGAAGGGGAGGCTACGAGCAGTACTTC

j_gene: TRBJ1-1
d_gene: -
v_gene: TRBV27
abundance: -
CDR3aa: CASSLSGGLNTEAFF
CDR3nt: TGTGCCAGCAGTTTATCGGGGGGACTCAACACTGAAGCTTTCTTT

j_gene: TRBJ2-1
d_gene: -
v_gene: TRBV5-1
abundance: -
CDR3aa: CASHRGAVGEQFF
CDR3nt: TGCGCCAGCCATCGGGGGGCGGTGGGTGAGCAGTTCTTC

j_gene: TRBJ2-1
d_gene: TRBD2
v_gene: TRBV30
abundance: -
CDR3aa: CAWSPGTRLSNEQFF
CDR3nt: TGTGCCTGGAGTCCCGGGACTAGATTGAGCAATGAGCAGTTCTTC

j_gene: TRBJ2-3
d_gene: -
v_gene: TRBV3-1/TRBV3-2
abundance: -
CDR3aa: CASSPSPDTQYF
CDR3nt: TGTGCCAGCAGCCCCTCCCCAGATACGCAGTATTTT

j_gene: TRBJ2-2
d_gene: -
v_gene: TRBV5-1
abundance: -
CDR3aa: CASSLSPLQGSSTGELFF
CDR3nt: TGCGCCAGCAGCCTTTCCCCTCTCCAGGGATCGAGCACCGGGGAGCTGTTTTTT

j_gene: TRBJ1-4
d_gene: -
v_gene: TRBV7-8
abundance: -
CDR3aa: CASSLARAAEKLFF
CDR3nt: TGTGCCAGCAGCTTAGCGAGGGCGGCTGAAAAACTGTTTTTT

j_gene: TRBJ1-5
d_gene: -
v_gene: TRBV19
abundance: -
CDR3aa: CASSATRGDQPQHF
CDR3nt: TGTGCCAGTAGTGCTACGCGGGGGGATCAGCCCCAGCATTTT

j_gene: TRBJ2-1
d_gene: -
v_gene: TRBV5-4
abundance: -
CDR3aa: CASSSQGIEQFF
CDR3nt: TGTGCCAGCAGTTCCCAGGGTATTGAGCAGTTCTTC

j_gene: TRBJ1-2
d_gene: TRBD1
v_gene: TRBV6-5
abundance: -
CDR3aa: CATKTGERFGGYTF
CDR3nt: TGTGCCACCAAGACAGGGGAGCGATTCGGTGGCTACACCTTC

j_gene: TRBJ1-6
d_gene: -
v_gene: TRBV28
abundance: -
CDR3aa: CASRPGVSPLHF
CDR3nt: TGTGCCAGCAGACCAGGGGTGTCACCCCTCCACTTT

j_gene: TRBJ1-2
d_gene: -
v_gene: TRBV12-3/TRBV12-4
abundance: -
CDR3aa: CASSLEVGGYTF
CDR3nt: TGTGCCAGCAGTCTGGAGGTGGGCGGCTACACCTTC

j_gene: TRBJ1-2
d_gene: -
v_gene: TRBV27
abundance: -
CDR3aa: CASSPSGDGYTF
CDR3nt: TGTGCCAGCAGTCCCTCAGGGGATGGCTACACCTTC

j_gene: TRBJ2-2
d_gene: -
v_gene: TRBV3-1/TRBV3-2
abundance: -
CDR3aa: CASSQAGSTGELFF
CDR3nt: TGTGCCAGCAGCCAAGCCGGGTCCACCGGGGAGCTGTTTTTT

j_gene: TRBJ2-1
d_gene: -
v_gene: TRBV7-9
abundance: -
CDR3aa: CASSPPGGGSSYNEQFF
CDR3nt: TGTGCCAGCAGCCCCCCCGGGGGCGGGAGTTCTTACAATGAGCAGTTCTTC

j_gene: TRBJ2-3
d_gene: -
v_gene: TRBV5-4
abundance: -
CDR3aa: CASSLASTSTDTQYF
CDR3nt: TGTGCCAGCAGCTTGGCATCCACTAGCACAGATACGCAGTATTTT

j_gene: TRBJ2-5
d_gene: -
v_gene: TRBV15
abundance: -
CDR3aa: CATSREGLGGETQYF
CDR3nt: TGTGCCACCAGCAGGGAAGGGTTGGGAGGAGAGACCCAGTACTTC

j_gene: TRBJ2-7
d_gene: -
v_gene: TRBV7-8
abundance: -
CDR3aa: CASSPLELSYEQYF
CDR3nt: TGTGCCAGCAGCCCCCTTGAGCTTTCCTACGAGCAGTACTTC

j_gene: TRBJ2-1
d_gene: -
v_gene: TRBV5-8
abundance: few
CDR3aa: CASSLFWRARNDNEQFF
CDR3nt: TGTGCCAGCAGCTTGTTCTGGAGGGCTCGTAACGACAATGAGCAGTTCTTC

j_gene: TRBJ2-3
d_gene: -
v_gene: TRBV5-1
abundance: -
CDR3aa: CASSLAARLGTDTQYF
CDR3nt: TGCGCCAGCAGCTTGGCCGCCCGTCTCGGGACAGATACGCAGTATTTT

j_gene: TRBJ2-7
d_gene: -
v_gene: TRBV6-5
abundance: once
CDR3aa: CASRLDSTTYEQYF
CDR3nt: TGTGCCAGCAGGTTGGACAGTACTACCTACGAGCAGTACTTC

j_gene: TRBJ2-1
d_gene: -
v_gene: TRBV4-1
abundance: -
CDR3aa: CASSQELAVNEQFF
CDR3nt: TGCGCCAGCAGCCAAGAGTTAGCGGTCAATGAGCAGTTCTTC

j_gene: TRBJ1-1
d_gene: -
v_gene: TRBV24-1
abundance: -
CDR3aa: CATSDGHQTEAFF
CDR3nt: TGTGCCACCAGTGATGGGCATCAGACTGAAGCTTTCTTT

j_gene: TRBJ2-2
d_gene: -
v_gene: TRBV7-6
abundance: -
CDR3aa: CASSLEHQPGSGELFF
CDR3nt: TGTGCCAGCAGCTTAGAACACCAGCCGGGTAGCGGGGAGCTGTTTTTT

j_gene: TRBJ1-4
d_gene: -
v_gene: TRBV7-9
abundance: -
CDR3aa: CASSLGSAGNEKLFF
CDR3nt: TGTGCCAGCAGCTTAGGGTCGGCCGGGAATGAAAAACTGTTTTTT

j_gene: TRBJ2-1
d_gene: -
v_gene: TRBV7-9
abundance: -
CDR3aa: CASSLTVNVKDNEQFF
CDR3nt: TGTGCCAGCAGCTTAACAGTCAATGTAAAAGACAATGAGCAGTTCTTC

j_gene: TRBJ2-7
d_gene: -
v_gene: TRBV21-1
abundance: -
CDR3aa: CAIHRGHEQYF
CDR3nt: TGTGCCATCCACAGGGGGCACGAGCAGTACTTC

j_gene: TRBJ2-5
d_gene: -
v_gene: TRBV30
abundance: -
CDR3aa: CAWSVSGMETQYF
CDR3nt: TGTGCCTGGAGTGTATCCGGGATGGAGACCCAGTACTTC

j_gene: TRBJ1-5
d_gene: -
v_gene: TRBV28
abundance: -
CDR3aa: CASRGARPDASQHF
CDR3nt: TGTGCCAGCAGGGGAGCAAGGCCAGACGCTTCCCAGCATTTT

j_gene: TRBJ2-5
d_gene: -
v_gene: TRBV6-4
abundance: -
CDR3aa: CASTKRTVKQETQYF
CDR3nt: TGTGCCAGCACTAAAAGGACAGTAAAACAAGAGACCCAGTACTTC

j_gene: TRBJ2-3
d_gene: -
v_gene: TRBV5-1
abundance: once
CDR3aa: CASSSQGGSTDTQYF
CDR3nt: TGCGCCAGCAGCTCACAGGGGGGGAGCACAGATACGCAGTATTTT

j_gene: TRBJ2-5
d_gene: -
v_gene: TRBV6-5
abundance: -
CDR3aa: CATTEETQYF
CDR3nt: TGTGCCACGACAGAAGAGACCCAGTACTTC

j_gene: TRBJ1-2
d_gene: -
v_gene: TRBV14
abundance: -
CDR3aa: CASSRIQANYGYTF
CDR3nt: TGTGCCAGCAGCCGCATACAAGCTAACTATGGCTACACCTTC

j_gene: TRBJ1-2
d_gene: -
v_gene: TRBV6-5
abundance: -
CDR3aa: CASHRQFNYGYTF
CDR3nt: TGTGCCAGCCACAGACAGTTTAACTATGGCTACACCTTC

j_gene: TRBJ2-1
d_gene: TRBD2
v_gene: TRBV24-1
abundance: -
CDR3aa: CATSDLAGGPTGEQFF
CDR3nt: TGTGCCACCAGTGATTTAGCGGGAGGGCCTACTGGTGAGCAGTTCTTC

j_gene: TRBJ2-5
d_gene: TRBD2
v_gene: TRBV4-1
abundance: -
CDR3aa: CASSISGRETQYF
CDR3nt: TGCGCCAGCAGCATCAGCGGGAGGGAGACCCAGTACTTC

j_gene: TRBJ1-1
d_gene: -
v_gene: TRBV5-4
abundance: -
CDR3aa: CASSLNSIDTEAFF
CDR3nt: TGTGCCAGCAGCTTGAACTCGATCGACACTGAAGCTTTCTTT

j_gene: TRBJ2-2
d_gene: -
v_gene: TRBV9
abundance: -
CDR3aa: CASSVRGGNTGELFF
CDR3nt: TGTGCCAGCAGCGTAAGGGGAGGCAACACCGGGGAGCTGTTTTTT

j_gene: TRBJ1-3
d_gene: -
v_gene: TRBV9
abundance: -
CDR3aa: CASSARTASSGNTIYF
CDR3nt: TGTGCCAGCAGCGCCAGGACAGCGAGCTCTGGAAACACCATATATTTT

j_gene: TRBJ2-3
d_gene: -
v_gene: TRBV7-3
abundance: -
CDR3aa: CASSQGAQGNTQYF
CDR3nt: TGTGCCAGCAGCCAAGGCGCACAGGGAAATACGCAGTATTTT

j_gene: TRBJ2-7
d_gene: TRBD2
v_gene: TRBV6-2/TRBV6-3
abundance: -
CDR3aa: CASSRPASGGFDEQYF
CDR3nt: TGTGCCAGCAGTCGACCGGCTAGCGGGGGGTTTGACGAGCAGTACTTC

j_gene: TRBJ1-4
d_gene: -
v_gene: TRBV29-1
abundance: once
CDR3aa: CSAWGAGNEKLFF
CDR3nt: TGCAGCGCCTGGGGCGCCGGTAATGAAAAACTGTTTTTT

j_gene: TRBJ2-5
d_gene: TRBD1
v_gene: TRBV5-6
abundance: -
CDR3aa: CASSLLTGGGETQYF
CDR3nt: TGTGCCAGCAGCCTACTCACAGGGGGAGGAGAGACCCAGTACTTC

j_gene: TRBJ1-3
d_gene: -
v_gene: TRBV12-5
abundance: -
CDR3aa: CASARGSGNTIYF
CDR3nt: TGTGCTAGTGCCCGGGGCTCTGGAAACACCATATATTTT

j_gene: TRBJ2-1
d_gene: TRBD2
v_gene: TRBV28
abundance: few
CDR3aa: CASGGTSSYNEQFF
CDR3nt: TGTGCCAGCGGGGGGACTAGCTCCTACAATGAGCAGTTCTTC

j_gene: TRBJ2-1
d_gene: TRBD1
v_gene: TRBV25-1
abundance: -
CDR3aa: CASSRDRVQFF
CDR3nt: TGTGCCAGCTCGAGGGACAGGGTGCAGTTCTTC

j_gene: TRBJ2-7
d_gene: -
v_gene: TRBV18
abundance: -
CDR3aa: CASSTRSAKTYEQYF
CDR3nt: TGTGCCAGCTCAACAAGGAGCGCTAAGACCTACGAGCAGTACTTC

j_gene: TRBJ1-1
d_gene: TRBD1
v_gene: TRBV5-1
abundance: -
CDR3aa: CASSFGTENTEAFF
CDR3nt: TGCGCCAGCAGCTTCGGGACAGAGAACACTGAAGCTTTCTTT

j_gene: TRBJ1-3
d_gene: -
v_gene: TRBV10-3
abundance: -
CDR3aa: CAITQGSGNTIYF
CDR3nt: TGTGCCATCACCCAGGGGTCTGGAAACACCATATATTTT

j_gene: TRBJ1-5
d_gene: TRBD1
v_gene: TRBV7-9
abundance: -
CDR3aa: CASSPSGGASLAQPQHF
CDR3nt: TGTGCCAGCAGCCCCTCAGGGGGAGCGTCGTTGGCTCAGCCCCAGCATTTT